This T cell receptor beta chain was found in a study of blood T cell repertoires in COVID-19. Study-wide background: Nucleic acid was either cDNA or gDNA, and it came from T cells, B-cell-depleted T cells, or PBMCs.

Produced via immunoSEQ multiplex PCR; TCRdb's table is partial and in-frame only. The data contain almost 25,000 clones, roughly 94% of them singletons. Per germline, CDR1 SGHTA and CDR2 FQGNSA. With 5 bases clipped from V and 1 base from J, the junction kept 4 bases outside the gene matches. The CDR3 length is 14 residues. The receptor's source is a man aged 65 to 85 with active COVID-19. The chain links TRBV7-2 to TRBJ2-7; 8 bases match TRBD2. The material sequenced was peripheral blood. The CDR3 coding sequence is TGTGCCAGCAGCCCGTTAGCGGGATCCTACGAGCAGTACTTC. It codes for CASSPLAGSYEQYF.